The sequence of this T cell receptor beta chain was determined in a study of blood T cell repertoires in COVID-19. All enrollees were about 18 to 95 years old and from 24 US areas. Allocation to cohorts depended on clinical history reported by the participants. Exposed participants came across a COVID-19 case within 2 weeks before study entry. Using immunoSEQ multiplex PCR, the repertoire was profiled, and TCRdb retains in-frame clones only, with some absent. The table records under 200,000 clones, 84% of them present only once. Germline V gene sequence: CDR1 KGHSH, CDR2 LQKENI. V was trimmed by 10 bases and J by 5 bases, leaving 17 bases between them. This CDR3 comprises 13 residues.

This clonotype was sampled from a woman aged 25-40 years who had been exposed to COVID-19. Sequenced sample: PBMCs or T cells enriched from blood (not recorded which). The rearrangement uses TRBV18 and TRBJ1-1; D gene uncertain. In nucleotides, the CDR3 is TGTGCCACCAAGGCGGGGTCGGGAACTGAAGCTTTCTTT. Residues: CATKAGSGTEAFF.